The clone carrying this T cell receptor (beta chain) was recorded once. Libraries were prepared by immunoSEQ multiplex PCR; TCRdb keeps only in-frame clonotypes and omits some of them. The table shows some 120,000 clones, with about 85% occurring only once. The data were obtained in a study of T cell responses to AZD1222 COVID-19 vaccine. Sequencing used peripheral blood, obtained on day 0 of AZD1222 vaccination. The receptor comes from an adult in good health.

The CDR3 region is CASSPETGLNTEAFF. The CDR3 DNA reads as TGTGCCAGCAGCCCCGAGACAGGCCTGAACACTGAAGCTTTCTTT. The genes are TRBV5-6 and TRBJ1-1; tentatively, D is TRBD1 (6 bases). The CDR3 length is 15 residues. The V and J ends lost 4 bases and 0 bases respectively, with 13 bases between them. Germline assignment: CDR1 SGHDT and CDR2 YYEEEE. Combining the CDR3 with reference TRBV5-6 and TRBJ1-1 gives the whole variable domain DAGVTQSPTHLIKTRGQQVTLRCSPKSGHDTVSWYQQALGQGPQFIFQYYEEEERQRGNFPDRFSGHQFPNYSSELNVNALLLGDSALYLCASSPETGLNTEAFFGQGTRLTVV.